The 27 T cell receptor beta chains below were found in one sample sequenced in a study of blood T cell repertoires in COVID-19 (dated by TCRdb to 2018 to 2021). The receptor library was made with the immunoSEQ multiplex PCR assay. The source is immuneACCESS, and TCRdb retained only in-frame sequences with V and J called. Part of the clones is not carried over; for the studies checked, unresolved V genes explain less than half of this, and the remainder is unexplained. The sample includes around 200,000 clones, with less than 85% observed a single time. Under 4% of the sample belongs to the ten largest clones. Sequencing was done on a sample of PBMCs or T cells enriched from blood (not recorded which). The receptors originated from a woman aged 25-40 years who had recovered from COVID-19.

This chain connects TRBV15 to TRBJ2-7, with 10 bases lining up with TRBD1. CDR3 length: 17 amino acids. After removal of 3 bases from V and 2 bases from J, the junction contained 10 bases not matched to a gene. Looked up from germline, CDR1 is LNHNV and CDR2 is YYDKDF (reference sequence). CDR3 loop: CATSSEGGTGATYEQYF. The CDR3 DNA follows: TGTGCCACCAGCAGTGAGGGGGGGACAGGGGCTACCTACGAGCAGTACTTC.

The genes are TRBV24-1 and TRBJ2-1; TRBD1 agrees at 8 bases. The V gene's germline CDR1 is KGHDR and CDR2 SFDVKD. This CDR3 region has 13 residues. With 9 bases clipped from V and 5 bases from J, the junction kept 5 bases outside the gene matches. CDR3 sequence reads: CATGDRLHNEQFF. The CDR3 coding sequence is TGTGCCACCGGGGACAGGTTACACAATGAGCAGTTCTTC.

This chain joins TRBV18 and TRBJ1-1; 7 positions match TRBD1. The CDR3 loop spans 14 amino acids. Germline CDR1 is KGHSH and CDR2 is LQKENI. V was clipped by 3 bases and J by 7 bases; unmatched bases: 8. CDR3 region: CASSPLGTENEAFF. The CDR3 DNA reads TGTGCCAGCTCACCTTTGGGGACAGAAAATGAAGCTTTCTTT.

This clone was detected a few times. The rearrangement joins TRBV4-2 to TRBJ2-5, with 10 bases that match TRBD2. The CDR3 consists of 15 residues. Germline lookup yields CDR1 LGHNA and CDR2 YNFKEQ. The junction had 5 bases not matched to a gene; V was cut back by 2 bases and J by 5 bases. The CDR3 reads CASSQQAGGQETQYF. For the CDR3, the DNA is TGTGCCAGCAGCCAACAAGCGGGGGGGCAGGAGACCCAGTACTTC.

J is TRBJ2-2 and V is TRBV29-1; perhaps TRBD2 as D (6 bases). Deletions cut 7 bases from V and 1 base from J, with 13 bases between. There are 14 residues in the CDR3. Germline V gene data show CDR1 as SQVTM and CDR2 as ANQGSEA. Here the CDR3 reads CSATVGGNTGELFF. The DNA for the CDR3 is TGCAGCGCCACTGTGGGGGGGAACACCGGGGAGCTGTTTTTT.

The V and J genes are TRBV5-1 and TRBJ2-4; 12 positions match TRBD2. The junction had 10 bases not matched to a gene; V was cut back by 4 bases and J by 5 bases. Germline loops: CDR1 SGHRS, CDR2 YFSETQ. The CDR3 covers 17 residues. CDR3 sequence: CASSAPRLAGVENIQYF. The CDR3 DNA follows: TGCGCCAGCAGCGCCCCGAGACTAGCGGGAGTGGAAAACATTCAGTACTTC.

This sequence joins TRBV28 and TRBJ1-2; possibly TRBD1 for D (6 bases). Germline assignment: CDR1 MDHEN and CDR2 SYDVKM. The CDR3 is 14 residues long. Trimming left V 6 bases short and J 2 bases short, with 13 bases between. CDR3 in amino acids: CASRTPGQNYGYTF. The CDR3 DNA follows: TGTGCCAGCAGGACCCCGGGACAAAACTATGGCTACACCTTC.

This clone showed up just once. V is TRBV19 and J is TRBJ1-2; 8 bases map to TRBD1. Germline CDR1 LNHDA, CDR2 SQIVND (reference sequence). With V trimmed by 7 bases and J by 0 bases, 13 bases remained unmatched. The CDR3 contains 17 residues. In DNA, the CDR3 is TGTGCCAGTACCCCCCCAGGGGGCGGACAAACTAACTATGGCTACACCTTC. Residues: CASTPPGGGQTNYGYTF.

The chain employs TRBV7-2 and TRBJ1-1; D might be TRBD1 (6 bases). With 1 base removed from V and 1 base from J, the gap between germline ends came to 10 bases. This CDR3 spans 15 amino acids. Germline V gene data show CDR1 as SGHTA and CDR2 as FQGNSA. CDR3 loop: CASSLGDRRNTEAFF. In DNA, the CDR3 is TGTGCCAGCAGCTTAGGAGACAGGAGGAACACTGAAGCTTTCTTT. Full variable domain (missing parts from reference TRBV7-2 and TRBJ1-1): GAGVSQSPSNKVTEKGKDVELRCDPISGHTALYWYRQSLGQGLEFLIYFQGNSAPDKSGLPSDRFSAERTGGSVSTLTIQRTQQEDSAVYLCASSLGDRRNTEAFFGQGTRLTVV.

The CDR3 is CASSKKDGTGAYLRNEQFF. Here the CDR3 DNA reads TGTGCCAGCAGCAAGAAGGATGGGACAGGGGCCTATCTGAGGAATGAGCAGTTCTTC. This sequence joins TRBV3-1 (or the pseudogene TRBV3-2) and TRBJ2-1; 10 bases are shared with TRBD1. J gave up 7 bases and V 5 bases, and 20 bases lay outside the gene matches. Germline assignment: CDR1 LGHDT and CDR2 YNNKEL (reference sequence). The CDR3 contains 19 residues.

In regard to this clone: The junction and the germline gene differ at one end; a read error may be behind it. V is TRBV19 and J is TRBJ1-4; D uncertain. The CDR3 runs to 14 residues. Germline values: CDR1 LNHDA, CDR2 SQIVND (reference sequence). This chain's CDR3 is CASSTRSTTEKLFF. CDR3 coding DNA: TGTGCCAGTAGTACACGATCGACTACTGAAAAACTGTTTTTT.

This sequence joins TRBV25-1 and TRBJ2-7; TRBD1 aligns across 7 bases. The J segment lost 3 bases and the V segment lost 6 bases, leaving 2 bases of the junction unmatched. Per germline, CDR1 MGHDK and CDR2 SYGVNS. There are 12 residues in the CDR3. The CDR3 nucleotides are TGTGCCAGCAGGACAGGGTACTACGAGCAGTACTTC. This sequence encodes CASRTGYYEQYF.

The chain joins TRBV27 to TRBJ1-5, with no clear D. The CDR3 is 14 amino acids. The V and J ends lost 3 bases and 4 bases respectively, with 10 bases between them. Per the germline V gene, CDR1 is MNHEY and CDR2 is SMNVEV (reference sequence). CDR3 DNA: TGTGCCAGCAGTTTCTCGCGGCTTAATCAGCCCCAGCATTTT. This gives the protein CASSFSRLNQPQHF.

The chain has TRBV7-6 and TRBJ1-6, with TRBD1 matching over 11 bases. The length of the CDR3 is 16 residues. CDR1 and CDR2 from the germline V gene are SGHVS and FNYEAQ. V lost 5 bases to trimming and J lost 6 bases; unmatched junction nucleotides: 6. The CDR3 bases are TGTGCCAGCAGCACAAGGACAGGGGGCTCTAATTCACCCCTCCACTTT. Its translation: CASSTRTGGSNSPLHF.

The J gene is TRBJ1-1, the V gene TRBV3-1 (or the pseudogene TRBV3-2); no definite D call. V lost 5 bases to trimming and J lost 1 base, with 8 bases between them. Germline V gene data show CDR1 as LGHDT and CDR2 as YNNKEL (reference sequence). This CDR3 spans 13 amino acids. The CDR3 DNA sequence: TGTGCCAGCAGCAGACTAGGGAACACTGAAGCTTTCTTT. This sequence encodes CASSRLGNTEAFF.

This chain connects TRBV3-1 (or the pseudogene TRBV3-2) to TRBJ1-1; maybe TRBD1 (5 bases). V lost 3 bases to trimming and J lost 6 bases, with 14 bases between them. The CDR3 has 14 amino acids. Germline CDR1 LGHDT, CDR2 YNNKEL (reference sequence). CDR3 protein: CASSQGPIAAEAFF. In DNA, the CDR3 is TGTGCCAGCAGCCAGGGGCCCATCGCGGCTGAAGCTTTCTTT.

The chain links TRBV20-1 to TRBJ2-5; tentative D call: TRBD1 (5 bases). This CDR3 is built from 11 residues. V was trimmed by 7 bases and J by 2 bases, leaving 8 bases between them. Germline V gene data show CDR1 as DFQATT and CDR2 as SNEGSKA (reference sequence). The CDR3 sequence: CSGQKQETQYF. CDR3 DNA: TGCAGTGGACAGAAACAAGAGACCCAGTACTTC.

The V and J genes are TRBV11-2 and TRBJ1-5; TRBD1 might be the D (5 bases). The CDR3 extends over 15 amino acids. Trimming cost V 1 base and J 4 bases, with 11 bases left between them. CDR1 and CDR2 from the germline V gene are SGHAT and FQNNGV. The CDR3 DNA reads as TGTGCCAGCAGCTTAGCTCCAGGGTCGAATCAGCCCCAGCATTTT. Its translation: CASSLAPGSNQPQHF.

The chain links TRBV12-3 or TRBV12-4 to TRBJ1-3; D is undetermined. CDR3 length: 13 amino acids. V lost 9 bases, J lost 0 bases, and 9 bases lay in between. The CDR3 is CASPGSSGNTIYF. CDR3 sequence (DNA): TGTGCCAGTCCTGGGAGCTCTGGAAACACCATATATTTT.

J is TRBJ2-3 and V is TRBV9, with D possibly matching TRBD2 (7 bases). CDR1 SGDLS and CDR2 YYNGEE come from the germline V gene. This CDR3 is built from 15 residues. V shed 4 bases and J shed 5 bases, with 17 bases lying between them. The CDR3 bases are TGTGCCAGCAGCTCCTGGGGGCGGGAGTTAGATACGCAGTATTTT. Residues: CASSSWGRELDTQYF.

The chain recombines TRBV4-1 with TRBJ1-1, with 11 bases that match TRBD1. The germline V gene encodes CDR1 MGHRA and CDR2 YSYEKL. J lost 6 bases, V lost 0 bases, and 9 bases had no gene match. The CDR3 is made up of 17 amino acids. The CDR3 sequence: CASSQDRRDRGGPEAFF. Written as DNA, the CDR3 is TGCGCCAGCAGCCAAGATCGACGGGACAGGGGGGGCCCTGAAGCTTTCTTT.

The chain employs TRBV4-1 and TRBJ2-5, with 9 bases lining up with TRBD2. Trimming took 0 bases from V and 1 from J; bases not matched to a gene: 6. Germline lookup yields CDR1 MGHRA and CDR2 YSYEKL. The CDR3 totals 17 residues. The CDR3 loop reads CASSQEGLAGPQETQYF. CDR3 sequence (DNA): TGCGCCAGCAGCCAAGAAGGGCTAGCGGGACCCCAAGAGACCCAGTACTTC.

This clone came up a few times. The chain carries TRBV5-1 and TRBJ1-1, with 9 positions matching TRBD1. This CDR3 has 14 amino acids. CDR1 is SGHRS and CDR2 is YFSETQ in the germline V gene. J gave up 4 bases and V 4 bases, and 5 bases lay outside the gene matches. As DNA, the CDR3 is TGCGCCAGCAGCAAAAGGACAGGGGTCACTGAAGCTTTCTTT. Translated: CASSKRTGVTEAFF.

This chain links TRBV5-1 with TRBJ2-1, with D uncertain. From germline, CDR1 is SGHRS and CDR2 YFSETQ. The CDR3 extends over 16 amino acids. With 0 bases removed from V and 0 bases from J, the gap between germline ends came to 10 bases. CDR3 sequence: CASSLGYGSSYNEQFF. Here the CDR3 DNA reads TGCGCCAGCAGCTTGGGATACGGTAGCTCCTACAATGAGCAGTTCTTC.

V is TRBV19 and J is TRBJ2-3; TRBD2 matches 11 bases. V was clipped by 6 bases and J by 4 bases; unmatched bases: 12. The CDR3 consists of 17 residues. The germline CDR1 and CDR2 sequences are LNHDA and SQIVND (reference sequence). The CDR3 reads CASRGSRLAGGADTQYF. DNA for the CDR3: TGTGCCAGTAGAGGCTCTCGGCTAGCGGGAGGCGCAGATACGCAGTATTTT.

V and J are TRBV28 and TRBJ2-2; TRBD1 might be the D (5 bases). The CDR3 is 17 residues long. Between the trimmed V and J ends, which lost 6 bases and 2 bases, there was a span of 19 bases. Germline CDR1 reads MDHEN; CDR2 reads SYDVKM. As DNA, the CDR3 is TGTGCCAGCAGCCTCCTGCCATGGCAGGGAAACACCGGGGAGCTGTTTTTT. Its translation is CASSLLPWQGNTGELFF.

The V and J genes are TRBV19 and TRBJ2-7, with 7 positions matching TRBD1. The CDR3 runs to 13 residues. Germline V gene data show CDR1 as LNHDA and CDR2 as SQIVND (reference sequence). The V gene end was trimmed by 6 bases and the J gene end by 5 bases; junction bases not matched to a gene: 7. CDR3 residues: CASRNRGVDEQYF. Written as DNA, the CDR3 is TGTGCCAGTAGGAACAGGGGCGTGGACGAGCAGTACTTC.